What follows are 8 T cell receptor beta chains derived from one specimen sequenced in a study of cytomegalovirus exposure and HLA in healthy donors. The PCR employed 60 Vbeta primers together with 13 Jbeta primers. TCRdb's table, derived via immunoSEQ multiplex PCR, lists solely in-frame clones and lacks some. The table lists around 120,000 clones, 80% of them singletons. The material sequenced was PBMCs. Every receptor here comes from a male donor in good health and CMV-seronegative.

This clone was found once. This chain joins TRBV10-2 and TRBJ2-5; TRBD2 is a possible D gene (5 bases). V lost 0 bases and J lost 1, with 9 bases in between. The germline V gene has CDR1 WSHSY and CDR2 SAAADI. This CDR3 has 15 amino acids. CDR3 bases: TGCGCCAGCAGTGAGTCCGGGGTCACCCAAGAGACCCAGTACTTC. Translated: CASSESGVTQETQYF.

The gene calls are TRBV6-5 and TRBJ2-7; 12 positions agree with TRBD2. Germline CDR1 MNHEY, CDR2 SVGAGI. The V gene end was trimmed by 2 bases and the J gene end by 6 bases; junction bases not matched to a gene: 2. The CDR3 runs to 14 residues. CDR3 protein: CASSYQLAGGEQYF. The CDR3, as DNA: TGTGCCAGCAGTTACCAACTAGCGGGAGGCGAGCAGTACTTC.

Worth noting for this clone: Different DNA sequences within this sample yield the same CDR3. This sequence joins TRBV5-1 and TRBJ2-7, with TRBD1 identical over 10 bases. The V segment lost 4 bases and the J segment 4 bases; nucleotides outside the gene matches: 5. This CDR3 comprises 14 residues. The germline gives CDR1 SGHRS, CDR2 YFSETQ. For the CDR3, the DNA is TGCGCCAGCAGCCCGGGACAGGGGTCGTACGAGCAGTACTTC. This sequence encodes CASSPGQGSYEQYF. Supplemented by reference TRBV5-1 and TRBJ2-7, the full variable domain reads KAGVTQTPRYLIKTRGQQVTLSCSPISGHRSVSWYQQTPGQGLQFLFEYFSETQRNKGNFPGRFSGRQFSNSRSEMNVSTLELGDSALYLCASSPGQGSYEQYFGPGTRLTVT.

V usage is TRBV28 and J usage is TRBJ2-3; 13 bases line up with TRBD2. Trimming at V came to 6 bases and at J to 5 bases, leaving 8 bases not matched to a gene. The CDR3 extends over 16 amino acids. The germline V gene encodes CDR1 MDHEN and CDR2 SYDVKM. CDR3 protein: CASSSRLAGGRDTQYF. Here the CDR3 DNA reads TGTGCCAGCAGCTCTAGACTAGCGGGGGGAAGAGATACGCAGTATTTT.

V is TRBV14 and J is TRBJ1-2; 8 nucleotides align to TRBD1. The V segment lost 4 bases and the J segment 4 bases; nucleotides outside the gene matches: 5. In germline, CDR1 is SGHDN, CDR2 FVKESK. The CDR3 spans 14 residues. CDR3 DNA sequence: TGTGCCAGCAGCCCAGGGGGCCTGGGCTATGGCTACACCTTC. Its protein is CASSPGGLGYGYTF.

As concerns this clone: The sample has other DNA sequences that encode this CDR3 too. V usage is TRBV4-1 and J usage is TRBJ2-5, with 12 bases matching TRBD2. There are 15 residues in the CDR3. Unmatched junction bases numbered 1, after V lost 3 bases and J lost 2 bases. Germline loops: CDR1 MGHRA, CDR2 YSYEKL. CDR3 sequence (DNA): TGCGCCAGCAGCCAGGGGACTAGCGGGCAAGAGACCCAGTACTTC. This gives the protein CASSQGTSGQETQYF.

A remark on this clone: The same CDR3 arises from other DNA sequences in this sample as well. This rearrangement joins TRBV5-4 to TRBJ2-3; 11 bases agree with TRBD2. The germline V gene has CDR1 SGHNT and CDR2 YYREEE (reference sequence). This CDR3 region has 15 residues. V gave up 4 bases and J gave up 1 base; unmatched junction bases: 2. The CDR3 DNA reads TGTGCCAGCAGCGAGGGACTAGCGGGCACAGATACGCAGTATTTT. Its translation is CASSEGLAGTDTQYF. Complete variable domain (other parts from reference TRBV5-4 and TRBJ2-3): ETGVTQSPTHLIKTRGQQVTLRCSSQSGHNTVSWYQQALGQGPQFIFQYYREEENGRGNFPPRFSGLQFPNYSSELNVNALELDDSALYLCASSEGLAGTDTQYFGPGTRLTVL.

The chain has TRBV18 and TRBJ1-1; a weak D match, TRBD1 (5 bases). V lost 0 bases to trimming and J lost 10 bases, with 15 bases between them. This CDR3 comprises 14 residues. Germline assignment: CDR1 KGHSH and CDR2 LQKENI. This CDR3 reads CASSPPGISGGAFF. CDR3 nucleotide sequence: TGTGCCAGCTCACCACCTGGAATATCCGGGGGAGCTTTCTTT. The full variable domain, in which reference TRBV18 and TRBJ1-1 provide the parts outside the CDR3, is NAGVMQNPRHLVRRRGQEARLRCSPMKGHSHVYWYRQLPEEGLKFMVYLQKENIIDESGMPKERFSAEFPKEGPSILRIQQVVRGDSAAYFCASSPPGISGGAFFGQGTRLTVV.